The 30 T cell receptor beta chains listed next were all sequenced from one sample in a study of cytomegalovirus exposure and HLA in healthy donors. With 60 Vbeta and 13 Jbeta primers, the PCR was carried out. Assay used: immunoSEQ multiplex PCR; TCRdb lists only in-frame clones, some missing. The profile shows 140,000 to 150,000 clones, roughly 66% of them singletons. The sample comprised PBMCs. The receptors stem from a woman aged 18-29 years in good health and CMV-seronegative.

The gene calls are TRBV7-9 and TRBJ1-3, with 7 bases aligning to TRBD1. The CDR3 runs 15 residues. Unmatched junction bases numbered 6, after V lost 5 bases and J lost 2 bases. The germline gives CDR1 SEHNR, CDR2 FQNEAQ (reference sequence). The CDR3 sequence: CASSLFTGAGNTIYF. The CDR3 DNA sequence: TGTGCCAGCAGCCTATTCACAGGGGCTGGAAACACCATATATTTT.

This clone was observed a few times. Other DNA sequences in the same sample also yield this CDR3. V usage is TRBV7-9 and J usage is TRBJ2-5; D remains ambiguous. Per the germline V gene, CDR1 is SEHNR and CDR2 is FQNEAQ (reference sequence). There are 13 residues in the CDR3. Trimming cost V 2 bases and J 2 bases, with 6 bases left between them. CDR3 loop: CASSLLAQETQYF. CDR3 DNA: TGTGCCAGCAGCTTACTGGCTCAAGAGACCCAGTACTTC.

CDR3: CINGGTYGYTF. The CDR3 bases are TGCATCAACGGGGGGACCTATGGCTACACCTTC. The rearrangement uses TRBV20-1 and TRBJ1-2; possibly TRBD1 for D (5 bases). This CDR3 region has 11 residues. In germline, CDR1 is DFQATT, CDR2 SNEGSKA (reference sequence).

This sequence joins TRBV20-1 and TRBJ1-5; 8 bases match TRBD1. The CDR3 has 11 amino acids. Germline loops: CDR1 DFQATT, CDR2 SNEGSKA (reference sequence). V lost 3 bases and J lost 13; bases outside the gene matches: 5. The CDR3 DNA sequence: TGCAGTGCTAGGACAGGGGAAGGGCAGCATTTT. Protein sequence: CSARTGEGQHF.

V and J are TRBV29-1 and TRBJ1-1, with TRBD1 matching 7 bases. This CDR3 has 13 amino acids. Trimming cost V 6 bases and J 1 base; bases outside gene matches: 5. Per germline, CDR1 SQVTM and CDR2 ANQGSEA. The CDR3 here is CSVSDRANTEAFF. The CDR3 region has the DNA TGCAGCGTCTCCGACAGGGCGAACACTGAAGCTTTCTTT.

This chain links TRBV11-3 with TRBJ2-1; 8 bases are a match to TRBD2. The CDR3 covers 18 residues. V dropped 5 bases and J dropped 0; count of bases not matched to a gene: 12. Germline V gives CDR1 SGHNT, CDR2 YENEEA. CDR3 protein: CASSTQASGRSSYNEQFF. The CDR3 DNA reads TGTGCCAGCAGCACCCAGGCTAGCGGGCGGAGCTCCTACAATGAGCAGTTCTTC.

The chain is built from TRBV10-3 and TRBJ2-1, with TRBD1 matching over 7 bases. Germline V gives CDR1 ENHRY, CDR2 SYGVKD. The CDR3 spans 17 residues. Trimming cost V 3 bases and J 3 bases; bases outside gene matches: 11. CDR3: CAISDPGQDGDYNEQFF. In nucleotides, the CDR3 is TGTGCCATCAGTGACCCTGGACAGGATGGGGACTACAATGAGCAGTTCTTC.

This clone came up a few times. The chain joins TRBV19 to TRBJ1-3; D remains ambiguous. Germline CDR1 LNHDA, CDR2 SQIVND (reference sequence). The CDR3 extends over 14 amino acids. V was shortened by 5 bases and J by 2 bases, with 10 bases between the two germline ends. The CDR3 reads CASSETLAGNTIYF. Here the CDR3 DNA reads TGTGCCAGTAGTGAAACTCTGGCTGGAAACACCATATATTTT.

The J gene is TRBJ1-3, the V gene TRBV4-3; 7 positions match TRBD1. The V segment lost 4 bases and the J segment 4 bases; nucleotides outside the gene matches: 4. Germline V gives CDR1 LGHNA, CDR2 YSLEER. This CDR3 is built from 14 residues. The CDR3 sequence: CASSRTTGGNTIYF. DNA for the CDR3: TGCGCCAGCAGCCGAACGACAGGGGGAAACACCATATATTTT.

V and J are TRBV2 and TRBJ2-6, with D possibly being TRBD1 (5 bases). The CDR3 is made up of 15 amino acids. V gave up 8 bases and J gave up 0 bases, with 11 bases separating them. The germline V gene has CDR1 SNHLY and CDR2 FYNNEI. This chain's CDR3 is CASPRVLSGANVLTF. CDR3 nucleotides: TGTGCCAGCCCCAGGGTTCTCTCTGGGGCCAACGTCCTGACTTTC. Together with reference TRBV2 and TRBJ2-6, the CDR3 gives the full variable domain: EPEVTQTPSHQVTQMGQEVILRCVPISNHLYFYWYRQILGQKVEFLVSFYNNEISEKSEIFDDQFSVERPDGSNFTLKIRSTKLEDSAMYFCASPRVLSGANVLTFGAGSRLTVL.

The rearrangement links TRBV6-4 to TRBJ2-1, with 8 bases fitting TRBD2. V dropped 3 bases and J dropped 4; count of bases not matched to a gene: 5. Germline V CDR1 and CDR2: MRHNA, SNTAGT. This CDR3 contains 15 residues. CDR3 residues: CASSEYGTRYNEQFF. CDR3 DNA: TGTGCCAGCAGTGAGTATGGGACTAGGTACAATGAGCAGTTCTTC.

The chain recombines TRBV5-1 with TRBJ2-3; TRBD1 might be the D (5 bases). This CDR3 has 18 residues. Germline V gene lookup returns CDR1 SGHRS and CDR2 YFSETQ. V lost 1 base and J 0 bases, leaving 18 bases between the germline ends. The CDR3 is CASSLKQGNIPSTDTQYF. The CDR3, as DNA: TGCGCCAGCAGCTTGAAGCAGGGAAATATACCTAGCACAGATACGCAGTATTTT.

The chain links TRBV7-8 to TRBJ2-1; 9 bases align to TRBD2. The CDR3 covers 16 residues. Germline V CDR1 and CDR2: SGHVS, FQNEAQ. The V and J ends lost 5 bases and 5 bases, in that order; junction bases with no gene match: 10. In nucleotides, the CDR3 is TGTGCCAGCAGCAGACCCGGGGCGGGGGGGGACAATGAGCAGTTCTTC. Translation: CASSRPGAGGDNEQFF.

This clone was counted a single time. The chain employs TRBV11-2 and TRBJ1-6; D is unresolved. The CDR3 length is 16 residues. Germline V lookup: CDR1 SGHAT, CDR2 FQNNGV. V dropped 1 base and J dropped 2 bases, with 9 bases sitting between them. The DNA for the CDR3 is TGTGCCAGCAGCTTAGCTTTGGCAGCCTATAATTCACCCCTCCACTTT. Translated: CASSLALAAYNSPLHF. Together with reference TRBV11-2 and TRBJ1-6, the CDR3 gives the full variable domain: EAGVAQSPRYKIIEKRQSVAFWCNPISGHATLYWYQQILGQGPKLLIQFQNNGVVDDSQLPKDRFSAERLKGVDSTLKIQPAKLEDSAVYLCASSLALAAYNSPLHFGNGTRLTVT.

V and J are TRBV6-4 and TRBJ2-7; the match to TRBD2 covers 11 bases. CDR3 length: 18 residues. Germline V CDR1 and CDR2: MRHNA, SNTAGT. With V trimmed by 0 bases and J by 7 bases, 14 bases remained unmatched. CDR3 bases: TGTGCCAGCAGTGACTCACCTAGCGGGAGGCCACCCCCTTGGGAGCAGTACGTC. The encoded protein is CASSDSPSGRPPPWEQYV.

The chain carries TRBV13 and TRBJ1-4, with 8 nucleotides matching TRBD1. V lost 5 bases to trimming and J lost 6 bases; unmatched junction nucleotides: 14. CDR3 length equals 17 residues. Germline lookup yields CDR1 PRHDT and CDR2 FYEKMQ (reference sequence). Here the CDR3 reads CASSPLHGQGLDEKLFF. Here the CDR3 DNA reads TGTGCCAGCAGCCCACTGCATGGACAGGGATTAGATGAAAAACTGTTTTTT.

The chain carries TRBV11-2 and TRBJ2-3; 8 bases are a match to TRBD1. Germline CDR1 and CDR2: SGHAT and FQNNGV. Trimming removed 6 bases from V and 1 base from J; junction bases left unmatched: 9. The CDR3 has 16 amino acids. The CDR3 reads CASRRSTGVGTDTQYF. CDR3 in DNA: TGTGCCAGCAGGCGCTCGACAGGGGTGGGCACAGATACGCAGTATTTT.

This clone was seen more than once but under ten times. The chain employs TRBV19 and TRBJ1-5; D may be TRBD1 (5 bases). The CDR3 is made up of 13 amino acids. Looked up from germline, CDR1 is LNHDA and CDR2 is SQIVND (reference sequence). The V and J ends lost 4 bases and 4 bases respectively, with 8 bases between them. In DNA form, the CDR3 reads TGTGCCAGTAGTAGAGCAGGGAATCAGCCCCAGCATTTT. Translation gives CASSRAGNQPQHF.

V and J are TRBV11-3 and TRBJ2-1; D might be TRBD1 (6 bases). The length of the CDR3 is 14 residues. Germline CDR1 is SGHNT and CDR2 is YENEEA. Trimming removed 5 bases from V and 7 bases from J, with 15 bases in between. CDR3 residues: CASSPGQRWNEQFF. CDR3 nucleotide sequence: TGTGCCAGCAGCCCCGGACAGCGTTGGAATGAGCAGTTCTTC.

This chain links TRBV28 with TRBJ1-2, with TRBD1 as a possible D gene (6 bases). CDR3 length: 15 residues. Trimming stripped 8 bases from V and 0 bases from J, with 16 bases between. The germline gives CDR1 MDHEN, CDR2 SYDVKM. The CDR3 protein is CASLGGGGSNYGYTF. As DNA, the CDR3 is TGTGCCAGCCTTGGTGGGGGCGGATCTAACTATGGCTACACCTTC.

This chain uses TRBV11-1 with TRBJ2-7; 7 bases align to TRBD1. J was trimmed by 2 bases and V by 5 bases; bases with no gene match: 12. Germline loops: CDR1 SGHAT, CDR2 FQDESV (reference sequence). CDR3 length equals 16 residues. The CDR3 region has the DNA TGTGCCAGCAGCCGCCGTTTAGGGGGCGTCCCCTACGAGCAGTACGTC. Translation gives CASSRRLGGVPYEQYV.

V is TRBV30 and J is TRBJ2-3; D call uncertain. V lost 5 bases and J lost 4, with 10 bases in between. The germline gives CDR1 GTSNPN, CDR2 SVGIG (reference sequence). This CDR3 comprises 12 residues. CDR3 amino acids: CAWSESADTQYF. The CDR3 nucleotides are TGTGCCTGGTCGGAAAGCGCAGATACGCAGTATTTT.

The CDR3 is CASSPSSEVRDTQYF. The CDR3 DNA reads TGTGCCAGCTCACCATCGTCCGAGGTTAGGGATACGCAGTATTTT. The chain employs TRBV18 and TRBJ2-3, with unresolved D. V was trimmed by 2 bases and J by 6 bases, leaving 15 bases between them. Per the germline V gene, CDR1 is KGHSH and CDR2 is LQKENI. CDR3 length equals 15 residues.

The V and J genes are TRBV6-6 and TRBJ2-7, with TRBD1 matching over 9 bases. The junction had 3 bases not matched to a gene; V was cut back by 6 bases and J by 3 bases. Germline CDR1 reads MNHNY; CDR2 reads SVGAGI (reference sequence). The length of the CDR3 is 13 residues. The CDR3 here is CASRRQGGYEQYV. In DNA, the CDR3 is TGTGCCAGCAGGAGACAGGGGGGCTACGAGCAGTACGTC.

CDR3 loop: CASSEDGRGGLQNEQFF. Written as DNA, the CDR3 is TGTGCCAGCAGTGAGGACGGGCGGGGGGGCCTGCAGAATGAGCAGTTCTTC. This chain connects TRBV6-1 to TRBJ2-1, with 9 bases that match TRBD2. This CDR3 is built from 17 residues. CDR1 and CDR2 from the germline V gene are MNHNS and SASEGT. V dropped 3 bases and J dropped 7; count of bases not matched to a gene: 13.

The rearrangement joins TRBV5-6 to TRBJ2-3; D may be TRBD2 (7 bases). Trimming shortened V by 0 bases and J by 2 bases, and 10 bases separated the two germline ends. Germline lookup yields CDR1 SGHDT and CDR2 YYEEEE. The CDR3 covers 15 residues. The chain's CDR3 is CASSLAGGPTDTQYF. DNA for the CDR3: TGTGCCAGCAGCTTGGCCGGGGGGCCCACAGATACGCAGTATTTT.

This chain joins TRBV19 and TRBJ1-3; 10 bases agree with TRBD1. Germline V CDR1 and CDR2: LNHDA, SQIVND (reference sequence). This CDR3 is 16 amino acids long. After removal of 1 base from V and 0 bases from J, the junction contained 0 bases not matched to a gene. The chain's CDR3 is CASSIGTGGSGNTIYF. CDR3 sequence (DNA): TGTGCCAGTAGTATAGGGACAGGGGGCTCTGGAAACACCATATATTTT.

This clone has only one observation. The rearrangement uses TRBV27 and TRBJ2-5; TRBD1 might be the D (5 bases). Per germline, CDR1 MNHEY and CDR2 SMNVEV (reference sequence). This CDR3 has 16 residues. Trimming cost V 4 bases and J 1 base, with 16 bases left between them. The CDR3 here is CASSSKLDIFQETQYF. In DNA, the CDR3 is TGTGCCAGCAGTTCAAAACTGGACATCTTCCAAGAGACCCAGTACTTC.

The chain carries TRBV5-6 and TRBJ1-2, with 7 bases aligning to TRBD1. This CDR3 is 15 amino acids long. Germline CDR1 reads SGHDT; CDR2 reads YYEEEE. V shed 0 bases and J 4 bases; nucleotides not matched to a gene: 6. Here the CDR3 DNA reads TGTGCCAGCAGCTTGGACAGGGGCGGGTTCTATGGCTACACCTTC. Translating gives CASSLDRGGFYGYTF.

This chain connects TRBV11-2 to TRBJ1-2; 8 bases align to TRBD1. V lost 1 base to trimming and J lost 4 bases; unmatched junction nucleotides: 14. Germline CDR1 reads SGHAT; CDR2 reads FQNNGV. This CDR3 has 18 amino acids. CDR3 sequence (DNA): TGTGCCAGCAGCTTAGGAGGCGGTGTTGGGACAGGCCCCTATGGCTACACCTTC. Translated: CASSLGGGVGTGPYGYTF.